This T cell receptor (beta chain) was captured by sequencing in a study of blood T cell repertoires in COVID-19. The wider study: Samples taken during acute and convalescent COVID-19 were collected in the United States, Italy and Spain.

The V gene's germline CDR1 is LNHNV and CDR2 YYDKDF (reference sequence). V was pared by 4 bases and J by 6 bases, with 12 bases between. The CDR3 sequence is 13 residues long. As handled by the study authors: How many nucleated cells were present was estimated from reference gene primer amplification. Measured with immunoSEQ multiplex PCR; TCRdb has only the in-frame clones, and not every one. V and J calls and clone size come straight from that table; D and trimming were deduced from the DNA. The sample includes more than 90,000 clones, less than 75% of them seen just once. The sequence was obtained from a woman aged 55 to 70 in a cohort sampled during active or convalescent COVID-19. The sample comprised peripheral blood. This chain links TRBV15 with TRBJ1-1; a possible D gene is TRBD1 (6 bases). In DNA, the CDR3 is TGTGCCACCAGCATCACAGGGCGCTCTGAAGCTTTCTTT. Amino acid sequence: CATSITGRSEAFF.